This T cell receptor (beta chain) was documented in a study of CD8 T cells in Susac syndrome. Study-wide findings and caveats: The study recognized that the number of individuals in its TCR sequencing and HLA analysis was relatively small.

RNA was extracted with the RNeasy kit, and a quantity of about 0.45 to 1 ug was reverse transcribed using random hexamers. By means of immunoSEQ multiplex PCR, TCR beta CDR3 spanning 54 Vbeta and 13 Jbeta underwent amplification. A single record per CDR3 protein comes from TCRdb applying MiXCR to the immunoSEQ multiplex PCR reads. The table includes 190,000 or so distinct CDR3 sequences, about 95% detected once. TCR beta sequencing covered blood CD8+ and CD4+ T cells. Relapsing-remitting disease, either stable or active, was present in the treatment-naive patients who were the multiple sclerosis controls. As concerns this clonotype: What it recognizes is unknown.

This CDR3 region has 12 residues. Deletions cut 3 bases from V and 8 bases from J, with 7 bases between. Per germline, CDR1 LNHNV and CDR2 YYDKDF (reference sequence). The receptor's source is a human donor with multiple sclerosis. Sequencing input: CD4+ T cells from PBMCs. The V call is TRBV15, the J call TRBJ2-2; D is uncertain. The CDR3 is CATSSRPGELFF. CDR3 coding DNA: TGTGCCACCAGCAGCCGGCCGGGGGAGCTGTTTTTT. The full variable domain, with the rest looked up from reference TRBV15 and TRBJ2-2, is DAMVIQNPRYQVTQFGKPVTLSCSQTLNHNVMYWYQQKSSQAPKLLFHYYDKDFNNEADTPDNFQSRRPNTSFCFLDIRSPGLGDTAMYLCATSSRPGELFFGEGSRLTVL.